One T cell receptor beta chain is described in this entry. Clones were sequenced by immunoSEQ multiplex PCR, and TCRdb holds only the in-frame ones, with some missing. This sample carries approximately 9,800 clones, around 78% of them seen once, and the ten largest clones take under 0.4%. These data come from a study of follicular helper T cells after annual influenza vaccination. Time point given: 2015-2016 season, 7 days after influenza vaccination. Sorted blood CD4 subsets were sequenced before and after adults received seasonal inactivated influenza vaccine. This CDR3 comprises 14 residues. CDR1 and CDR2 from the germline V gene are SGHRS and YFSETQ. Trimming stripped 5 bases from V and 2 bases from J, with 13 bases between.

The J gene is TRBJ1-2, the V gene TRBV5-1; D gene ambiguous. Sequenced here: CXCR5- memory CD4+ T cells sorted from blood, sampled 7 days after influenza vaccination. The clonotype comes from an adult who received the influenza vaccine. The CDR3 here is CASRRAALNYGYTF. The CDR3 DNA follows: TGCGCCAGCAGGCGCGCAGCCTTAAACTATGGCTACACCTTC.